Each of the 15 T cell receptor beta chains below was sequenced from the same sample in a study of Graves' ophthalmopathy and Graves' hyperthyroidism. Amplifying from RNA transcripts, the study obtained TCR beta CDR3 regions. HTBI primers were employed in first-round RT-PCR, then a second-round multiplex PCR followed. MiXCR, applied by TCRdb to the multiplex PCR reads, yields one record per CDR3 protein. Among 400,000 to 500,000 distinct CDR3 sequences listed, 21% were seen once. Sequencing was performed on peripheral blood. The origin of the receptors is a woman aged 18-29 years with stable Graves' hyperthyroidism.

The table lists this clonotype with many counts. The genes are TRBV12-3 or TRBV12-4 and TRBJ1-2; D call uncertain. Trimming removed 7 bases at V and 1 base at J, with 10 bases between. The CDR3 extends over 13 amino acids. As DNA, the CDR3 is TGTGCCAGCAATTCAGACGGTAACTATGGCTACACCTTC. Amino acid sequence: CASNSDGNYGYTF.

In DNA, the CDR3 is TGTGCCATCGGTTCCGGCGACAGGGTAGCTTTCTTT. Translation: CAIGSGDRVAFF. This chain joins TRBV10-3 and TRBJ1-1; 7 bases map to TRBD1. The V gene end was trimmed by 8 bases and the J gene end by 10 bases; junction bases not matched to a gene: 10. Germline loops: CDR1 ENHRY, CDR2 SYGVKD. The CDR3 sequence is 12 residues long.

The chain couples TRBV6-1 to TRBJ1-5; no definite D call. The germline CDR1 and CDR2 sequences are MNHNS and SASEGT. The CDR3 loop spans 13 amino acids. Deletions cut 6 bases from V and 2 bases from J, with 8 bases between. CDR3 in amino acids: CASRLPGNQPQHF. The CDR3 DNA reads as TGTGCCAGCAGATTGCCGGGCAATCAGCCCCAGCATTTT.

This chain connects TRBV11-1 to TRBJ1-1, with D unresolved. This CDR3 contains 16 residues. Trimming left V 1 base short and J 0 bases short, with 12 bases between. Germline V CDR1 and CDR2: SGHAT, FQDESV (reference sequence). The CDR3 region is CASSLVVVGLNTEAFF. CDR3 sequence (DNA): TGTGCCAGCAGCTTAGTTGTTGTCGGACTGAACACTGAAGCTTTCTTT.

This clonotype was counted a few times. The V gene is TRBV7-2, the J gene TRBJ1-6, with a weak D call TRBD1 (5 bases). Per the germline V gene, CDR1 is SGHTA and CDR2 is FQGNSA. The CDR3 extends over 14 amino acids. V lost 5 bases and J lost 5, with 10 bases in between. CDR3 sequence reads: CASSPDSHNSPLHF. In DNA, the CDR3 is TGTGCCAGCAGCCCCGACAGTCATAATTCACCCCTCCACTTT.

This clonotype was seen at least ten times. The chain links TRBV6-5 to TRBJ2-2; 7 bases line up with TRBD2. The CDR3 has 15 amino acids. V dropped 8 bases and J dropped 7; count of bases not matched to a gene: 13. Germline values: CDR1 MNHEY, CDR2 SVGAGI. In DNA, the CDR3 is TGTGCCAGCTCCCTTCCTTTCGCGGGGGTCGGGGAGCTGTTTTTT. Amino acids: CASSLPFAGVGELFF.

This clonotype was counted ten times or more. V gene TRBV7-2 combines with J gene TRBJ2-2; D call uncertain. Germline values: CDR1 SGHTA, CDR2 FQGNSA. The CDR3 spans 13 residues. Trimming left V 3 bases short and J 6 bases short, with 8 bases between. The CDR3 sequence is CASSFRASGELFF. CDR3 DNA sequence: TGTGCCAGCAGCTTCCGGGCATCCGGGGAGCTGTTTTTT.

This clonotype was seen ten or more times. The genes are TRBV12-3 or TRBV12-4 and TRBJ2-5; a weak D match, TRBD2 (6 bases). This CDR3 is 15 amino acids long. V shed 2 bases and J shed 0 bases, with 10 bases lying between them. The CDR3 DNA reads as TGTGCCAGCAGTTTAAGGGACTGGTACCAAGAGACCCAGTACTTC. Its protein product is CASSLRDWYQETQYF.

The CDR3 sequence is CASSVGTSGGELFF. CDR3 nucleotide sequence: TGTGCCAGTAGTGTCGGGACTAGCGGCGGGGAGCTGTTTTTT. The V gene is TRBV19, the J gene TRBJ2-2; 11 positions match TRBD2. The CDR3 contains 14 residues. V shed 5 bases, J shed 7 bases, and the junction held 3 bases outside the gene matches. In germline, CDR1 is LNHDA, CDR2 SQIVND (reference sequence).

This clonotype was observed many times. The CDR3 sequence is CATSREVAGYYEQYF. Here the CDR3 DNA reads TGTGCCACCAGCAGAGAGGTAGCGGGGTACTACGAGCAGTACTTC. The gene calls are TRBV15 and TRBJ2-7; 8 bases agree with TRBD2. This CDR3 has 15 amino acids. Germline V lookup: CDR1 LNHNV, CDR2 YYDKDF (reference sequence). V lost 0 bases, J lost 3 bases, and 4 bases stayed unmatched.

CDR3 DNA: TGTGCCAGCGGACTAGCGGGAGGGCCAAAGACCCAGTACTTC. Protein: CASGLAGGPKTQYF. The rearrangement joins TRBV12-3 or TRBV12-4 to TRBJ2-5, with 15 positions matching TRBD2. The V and J ends lost 8 bases and 6 bases, in that order; junction bases with no gene match: 4. This CDR3 has 14 residues.

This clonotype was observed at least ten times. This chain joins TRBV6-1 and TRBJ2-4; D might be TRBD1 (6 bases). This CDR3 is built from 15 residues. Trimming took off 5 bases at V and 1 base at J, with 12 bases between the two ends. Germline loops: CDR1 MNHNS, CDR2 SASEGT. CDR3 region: CASSSNRVAKNIQYF. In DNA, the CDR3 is TGTGCCAGCAGTAGCAACAGGGTGGCCAAAAACATTCAGTACTTC.

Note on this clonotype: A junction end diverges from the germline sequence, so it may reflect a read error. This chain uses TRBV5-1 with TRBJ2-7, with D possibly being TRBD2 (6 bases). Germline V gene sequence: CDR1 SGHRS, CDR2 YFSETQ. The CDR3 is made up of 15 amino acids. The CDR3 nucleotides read TGCGCCAGCAGCTTGGGTCAACTAGCCACCTACGATCAGTACTTC. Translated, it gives CASSLGQLATYDQYF.

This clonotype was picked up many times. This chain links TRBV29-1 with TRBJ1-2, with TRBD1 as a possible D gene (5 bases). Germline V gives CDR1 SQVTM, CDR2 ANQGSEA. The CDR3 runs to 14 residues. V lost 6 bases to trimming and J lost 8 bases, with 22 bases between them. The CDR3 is CSVAQGTPGEGYTF. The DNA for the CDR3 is TGCAGCGTCGCCCAGGGAACCCCGGGCGAAGGCTACACCTTC.

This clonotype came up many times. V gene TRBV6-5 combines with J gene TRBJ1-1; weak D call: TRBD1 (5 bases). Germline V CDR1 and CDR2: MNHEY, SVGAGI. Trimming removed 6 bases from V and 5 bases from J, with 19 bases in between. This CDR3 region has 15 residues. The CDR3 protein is CASRSSGTRETEAFF. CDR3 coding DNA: TGTGCCAGCAGGTCATCAGGGACCCGGGAGACTGAAGCTTTCTTT.